These 28 T cell receptor beta chains were all obtained from the same sample, sequenced in a study of blood T cell repertoires in COVID-19. Measured with immunoSEQ multiplex PCR; TCRdb has only the in-frame clones, and not every one. The data hold around 140,000 clones, with 87% observed a single time. The sequenced sample consisted of PBMCs or T cells enriched from blood (not recorded which). These receptors were taken from a man aged 55-75 years who had recovered from COVID-19.

V is TRBV15 and J is TRBJ1-1; TRBD1 agrees at 9 bases. The CDR3 spans 14 residues. The germline V gene encodes CDR1 LNHNV and CDR2 YYDKDF (reference sequence). After removal of 3 bases from V and 11 bases from J, the junction contained 10 bases not matched to a gene. The CDR3 protein is CATSRRRTGDFAFF. CDR3 in DNA: TGTGCCACCAGCAGGCGCCGGACAGGGGATTTCGCTTTCTTT.

V usage is TRBV2 and J usage is TRBJ2-5; TRBD2 aligns across 7 bases. The germline gives CDR1 SNHLY, CDR2 FYNNEI. CDR3 size: 15 residues. Unmatched junction bases numbered 8, after V lost 0 bases and J lost 7 bases. The CDR3 nucleotides read TGTGCCAGCAGTGAAGCGCTTGGGGGGGGGACGACCCAGTACTTC. This translates into CASSEALGGGTTQYF.

The chain is built from TRBV11-2 and TRBJ2-7, with D possibly being TRBD2 (6 bases). Between the trimmed V and J ends, which lost 6 bases and 4 bases, there was a span of 28 bases. The CDR3 loop spans 18 amino acids. Per the germline V gene, CDR1 is SGHAT and CDR2 is FQNNGV. The CDR3 sequence is CASRRSGGLVDRGYEQYF. The CDR3 DNA sequence: TGTGCCAGCAGGCGTAGCGGAGGTTTGGTTGATCGGGGGTACGAGCAGTACTTC. The full variable domain, in which reference TRBV11-2 and TRBJ2-7 provide the parts outside the CDR3, is EAGVAQSPRYKIIEKRQSVAFWCNPISGHATLYWYQQILGQGPKLLIQFQNNGVVDDSQLPKDRFSAERLKGVDSTLKIQPAKLEDSAVYLCASRRSGGLVDRGYEQYFGPGTRLTVT.

The chain recombines TRBV19 with TRBJ2-5; D perhaps matches TRBD1 (6 bases). The CDR3 loop spans 14 amino acids. The germline V and J ends were trimmed by 3 bases and 4 bases, with 12 bases remaining between them. CDR1 is LNHDA, CDR2 SQIVND, per germline (reference sequence). The CDR3 spells CASSMLAQGETQYF. CDR3 in DNA: TGTGCCAGTAGTATGTTAGCACAGGGAGAGACCCAGTACTTC.

V gene TRBV25-1 combines with J gene TRBJ2-7, with 11 bases matching TRBD1. Trimming cost V 7 bases and J 3 bases; bases outside gene matches: 2. The germline gives CDR1 MGHDK, CDR2 SYGVNS. The CDR3 runs to 13 residues. The CDR3 bases are TGTGCCAGCAAAGGGACAGGGGGCTACGAGCAGTACTTC. It translates to CASKGTGGYEQYF.

V gene TRBV7-9 combines with J gene TRBJ2-3; perhaps TRBD1 as D (5 bases). The germline V and J ends were trimmed by 2 bases and 0 bases, with 18 bases remaining between them. The CDR3 covers 18 residues. The germline CDR1 and CDR2 sequences are SEHNR and FQNEAQ (reference sequence). The CDR3 DNA reads as TGTGCCAGCAGCTTACGTGGGGCGACGATCTCTAGCACAGATACGCAGTATTTT. It is translated as CASSLRGATISSTDTQYF.

The CDR3 DNA sequence: TGTGCCAGTAGTGCGAGACTAGCGGGAGCAGGCAATGAGCAGTTCTTC. Translation gives CASSARLAGAGNEQFF. The J gene is TRBJ2-1, the V gene TRBV19, with TRBD2 matching over 12 bases. Germline CDR1 reads LNHDA; CDR2 reads SQIVND (reference sequence). CDR3 size: 16 residues. The ends lost 5 bases at V and 6 bases at J; junction bases unmatched: 8.

The J gene is TRBJ1-6, the V gene TRBV18; 7 nucleotides agree with TRBD1. CDR1 and CDR2 from the germline V gene are KGHSH and LQKENI. The CDR3 runs 15 residues. J lost 5 bases, V lost 3 bases, and 4 bases had no gene match. CDR3 nucleotides: TGTGCCAGCTCACCGACGGGACAGCATAATTCACCCCTCCACTTT. Its translation is CASSPTGQHNSPLHF.

The genes are TRBV27 and TRBJ1-5; a weak D match, TRBD1 (6 bases). V lost 5 bases, J lost 10 bases, and 15 bases lay in between. This CDR3 region has 13 residues. Germline loops: CDR1 MNHEY, CDR2 SMNVEV (reference sequence). This CDR3 is CASSTGTLIPQHF. The CDR3 bases are TGTGCCAGCAGTACCGGGACACTTATCCCCCAGCATTTT.

CDR3 in amino acids: CATSTTNEKLFF. CDR3 in DNA: TGTGCCACCAGTACAACTAATGAAAAACTGTTTTTT. The genes are TRBV15 and TRBJ1-4; D gene uncertain. Per the germline V gene, CDR1 is LNHNV and CDR2 is YYDKDF (reference sequence). The CDR3 length is 12 residues. The ends were cut back, 6 bases at V and 0 bases at J, with 2 bases in the middle.

J is TRBJ2-5 and V is TRBV11-1, with D possibly being TRBD2 (5 bases). The CDR3 consists of 13 residues. Per the germline V gene, CDR1 is SGHAT and CDR2 is FQDESV (reference sequence). Trimming cost V 5 bases and J 4 bases, with 11 bases left between them. Here the CDR3 reads CASSRDGVETQYF. In DNA form, the CDR3 reads TGTGCCAGCAGCCGTGACGGGGTAGAGACCCAGTACTTC.

The chain couples TRBV10-3 to TRBJ2-7; 11 positions agree with TRBD2. This CDR3 contains 14 residues. V was pared by 7 bases and J by 6 bases, with 8 bases of the junction left unmatched. CDR1 and CDR2 from the germline V gene are ENHRY and SYGVKD. In nucleotides, the CDR3 is TGTGCCATCAATTTTAGCGGGAGGGCCGGCGAGCAGTACTTC. It translates to CAINFSGRAGEQYF.

The gene calls are TRBV5-6 and TRBJ2-1; 9 positions agree with TRBD1. This CDR3 is built from 16 residues. V lost 2 bases and J lost 10; bases outside the gene matches: 13. CDR1 and CDR2 from the germline V gene are SGHDT and YYEEEE. The CDR3 DNA is TGTGCCAGCAGCTTTACTCCGGGACAGGGAATGGGCGAGCAGTTCTTC. As protein: CASSFTPGQGMGEQFF.

This chain connects TRBV11-2 to TRBJ2-1; 12 positions agree with TRBD2. The CDR3 totals 15 residues. In germline, CDR1 is SGHAT, CDR2 FQNNGV. V shed 5 bases, J shed 4 bases, and the junction held 3 bases outside the gene matches. CDR3 region: CASSRLAGVYNEQFF. CDR3 coding DNA: TGTGCCAGCAGCCGACTAGCGGGGGTATACAATGAGCAGTTCTTC.

In this sample, this clone turned up a few times. The CDR3 bases are TGCAGCGTTGGGCCCCGCCGTTCCGGGTATGGCTACACCTTC. It encodes CSVGPRRSGYGYTF. The rearrangement links TRBV29-1 to TRBJ1-2; unclear D gene. The CDR3 has 14 amino acids. CDR1 is SQVTM and CDR2 is ANQGSEA in the germline V gene. Trimming left V 4 bases short and J 5 bases short, with 17 bases between.

V is TRBV3-1 (or the pseudogene TRBV3-2) and J is TRBJ2-6; D gene ambiguous. The V end lost 2 bases, the J end lost 1 base, and 6 bases lay between the germline ends. The CDR3 is 15 residues long. Germline-derived CDR1 and CDR2 are LGHDT and YNNKEL (reference sequence). CDR3 loop: CASSQLLSGANVLTF. The CDR3 nucleotides read TGTGCCAGCAGCCAACTCCTATCTGGGGCCAACGTCCTGACTTTC.

This chain uses TRBV5-5 with TRBJ1-2, with 7 bases fitting TRBD1. Germline loops: CDR1 SGHKS, CDR2 YYEKEE (reference sequence). Unmatched junction bases numbered 6, after V lost 0 bases and J lost 7 bases. The CDR3 is made up of 14 amino acids. CDR3 amino acids: CASSLAPTGVGYTF. The CDR3 DNA reads as TGTGCCAGCAGCTTGGCCCCCACAGGGGTTGGCTACACCTTC.

This rearrangement joins TRBV5-8 to TRBJ2-7, with 7 bases identical to TRBD2. This CDR3 region has 16 residues. After removal of 1 base from V and 0 bases from J, the junction contained 7 bases not matched to a gene. Germline lookup yields CDR1 SGHTS and CDR2 YDEGEE. Here the CDR3 DNA reads TGTGCCAGCAGCTTGCGGAGCGGGGACGCCTCCTACGAGCAGTACTTC. Translated, it gives CASSLRSGDASYEQYF.

V gene TRBV29-1 combines with J gene TRBJ2-1; TRBD1 matches at 9 bases. The CDR3 is made up of 15 amino acids. The V segment lost 2 bases and the J segment 9 bases; nucleotides outside the gene matches: 11. The V gene's germline CDR1 is SQVTM and CDR2 ANQGSEA. CDR3 residues: CSVETGGLAFSEQFF. As DNA, the CDR3 is TGCAGCGTTGAAACAGGGGGCTTAGCTTTTAGTGAGCAGTTCTTC.

This chain links TRBV29-1 with TRBJ2-1; 7 bases fit TRBD1. Unmatched junction bases numbered 7, after V lost 3 bases and J lost 5 bases. The length of the CDR3 is 14 residues. Germline CDR1 and CDR2: SQVTM and ANQGSEA. The CDR3 DNA sequence: TGCAGCGTTGATGTGGACAGGCCCCACAATGAGCAGTTCTTC. This translates into CSVDVDRPHNEQFF.

J is TRBJ2-7 and V is TRBV3-1 (or the pseudogene TRBV3-2); TRBD2 agrees at 12 bases. The CDR3 totals 15 residues. J lost 2 bases, V lost 8 bases, and 7 bases had no gene match. Germline V gene data show CDR1 as LGHDT and CDR2 as YNNKEL (reference sequence). This CDR3 is CASGAGLAGTYEQYF. The CDR3 bases are TGTGCCAGCGGGGCCGGACTAGCGGGAACCTACGAGCAGTACTTC.

The CDR3 nucleotides read TGCGCCAGCAGCCCGGGACAGGGAATAAGCTCTGGAAACACCATATATTTT. Translating it yields CASSPGQGISSGNTIYF. The V call is TRBV4-1, the J call TRBJ1-3, with 9 bases identical to TRBD1. This CDR3 is 17 amino acids long. The junction had 7 bases not matched to a gene; V was cut back by 4 bases and J by 0 bases. Germline CDR1 is MGHRA and CDR2 is YSYEKL.

The chain employs TRBV6-5 and TRBJ1-1; 9 bases fit TRBD1. Germline CDR1 is MNHEY and CDR2 is SVGAGI. J gave up 0 bases and V 5 bases, and 4 bases lay outside the gene matches. The CDR3 consists of 15 residues. CDR3 nucleotides: TGTGCCAGCAGTCTTACAGGGGGCATGAACACTGAAGCTTTCTTT. It specifies CASSLTGGMNTEAFF.

The table lists this clone with a count of one. This chain uses TRBV29-1 with TRBJ1-4; D is uncertain. Per the germline V gene, CDR1 is SQVTM and CDR2 is ANQGSEA. CDR3 size: 13 residues. V was cut by 4 bases and J by 8 bases, with 14 bases left in between. Here the CDR3 reads CSVADPSSEKLFF. In DNA form, the CDR3 reads TGCAGCGTTGCAGACCCATCAAGCGAAAAACTGTTTTTT.

The chain joins TRBV27 to TRBJ1-1; D gene unclear. The CDR3 has 14 amino acids. Trimming pared 2 bases from V and 5 bases from J, leaving 12 bases between. Germline V lookup: CDR1 MNHEY, CDR2 SMNVEV (reference sequence). The CDR3 spells CASSLSPRGTEAFF. The CDR3 DNA reads as TGTGCCAGCAGTTTAAGTCCCCGGGGAACTGAAGCTTTCTTT.

The J gene is TRBJ2-5, the V gene TRBV6-8; 9 bases line up with TRBD2. Germline CDR1 MNHGY, CDR2 SAAAGT. The V and J ends lost 2 bases and 5 bases, in that order; junction bases with no gene match: 12. The CDR3 runs 17 residues. For the CDR3, the DNA is TGTGCCAGCAGTTACCGAATGTGGCGGGGGGGCCTCGAGACCCAGTACTTC. This encodes CASSYRMWRGGLETQYF.

This chain uses TRBV2 with TRBJ1-5; possible D gene TRBD1, 6 bases. The CDR3 extends over 14 amino acids. Germline CDR1 SNHLY, CDR2 FYNNEI. Trimming took off 6 bases at V and 6 bases at J, with 15 bases between the two ends. CDR3 nucleotides: TGTGCCAGCAGACAGGGAGGGGTGGGTCAGCCCCAGCATTTT. Translating it yields CASRQGGVGQPQHF.

J is TRBJ2-7 and V is TRBV7-9, with a tentative D call TRBD1 (5 bases). V was cut by 6 bases and J by 2 bases, with 14 bases left in between. Germline CDR1 is SEHNR and CDR2 is FQNEAQ (reference sequence). CDR3 length: 14 amino acids. The CDR3 DNA is TGTGCCAGCAGGCACGACAGTGGAACCTACGAGCAGTACTTC. Its translation is CASRHDSGTYEQYF. Together with reference TRBV7-9 and TRBJ2-7, the CDR3 gives the full variable domain: DTGVSQNPRHKITKRGQNVTFRCDPISEHNRLYWYRQTLGQGPEFLTYFQNEAQLEKSRLLSDRFSAERPKGSFSTLEIQRTEQGDSAMYLCASRHDSGTYEQYFGPGTRLTVT.